The 2 T cell receptor beta chains listed next were all sequenced from one sample in a study of shared clonotypes between healthy human individuals (TCRdb year 2020). Libraries were prepared through the immunoSEQ multiplex PCR assay. TCRdb provides this immuneACCESS table in a form limited to in-frame rearrangements. Some clones are lacking; in checked studies, under half of them reflect an unresolved V gene, and why the rest are absent is not known. Recorded for this sample are 2 million to 2.5 million clones; approximately 93% of them occurred a single time. The top ten clones comprise 0.36% of the sample. Specimen: naive CD4+ T cells from PBMCs. The sample's cell subset or site label is to be understood as: CD45RA+ positively selected. These receptors came from a man aged 18-30 years in good health. Some clones in this sample may be carry-over from other donors' samples.

The table lists this clone with a few counts. This rearrangement joins TRBV29-1 to TRBJ1-1; TRBD1 is a possible D gene (5 bases). Per the germline V gene, CDR1 is SQVTM and CDR2 is ANQGSEA. Between the trimmed V and J ends, which lost 7 bases and 0 bases, there was a span of 12 bases. The CDR3 loop spans 13 amino acids. The CDR3 region has the DNA TGCAGCGGATGGGGCGACATGAACACTGAAGCTTTCTTT. Its translation is CSGWGDMNTEAFF.

Written as DNA, the CDR3 is TGCGCCAGCAGCCCGCCTTTTGGGCAGGGGGCTGATGGCTACACCTTC. Its translation: CASSPPFGQGADGYTF. The chain joins TRBV5-1 to TRBJ1-2, with TRBD1 identical over 8 bases. Germline values: CDR1 SGHRS, CDR2 YFSETQ. The CDR3 loop spans 16 amino acids. Unmatched junction bases numbered 14, after V lost 4 bases and J lost 6 bases.